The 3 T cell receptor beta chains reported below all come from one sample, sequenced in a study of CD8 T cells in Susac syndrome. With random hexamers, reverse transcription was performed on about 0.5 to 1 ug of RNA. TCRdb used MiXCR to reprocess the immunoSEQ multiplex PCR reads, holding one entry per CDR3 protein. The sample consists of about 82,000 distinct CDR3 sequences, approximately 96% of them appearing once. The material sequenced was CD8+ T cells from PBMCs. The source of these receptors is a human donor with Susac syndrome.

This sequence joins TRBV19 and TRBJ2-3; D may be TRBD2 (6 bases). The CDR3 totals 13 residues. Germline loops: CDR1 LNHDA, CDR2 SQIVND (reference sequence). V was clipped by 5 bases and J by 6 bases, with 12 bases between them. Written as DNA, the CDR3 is TGTGCCAGTAGTCGGGCAGGGACTGATACGCAGTATTTT. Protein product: CASSRAGTDTQYF.

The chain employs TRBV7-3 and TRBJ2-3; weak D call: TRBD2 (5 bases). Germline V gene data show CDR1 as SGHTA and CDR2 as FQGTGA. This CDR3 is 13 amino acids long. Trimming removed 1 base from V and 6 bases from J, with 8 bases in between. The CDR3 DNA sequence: TGTGCCAGCAGCTTAAGCGGCGGGGATACGCAGTATTTT. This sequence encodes CASSLSGGDTQYF. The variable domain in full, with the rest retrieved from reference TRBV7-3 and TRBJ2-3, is GAGVSQTPSNKVTEKGKYVELRCDPISGHTALYWYRQSLGQGPEFLIYFQGTGAADDSGLPNDRFFAVRPEGSVSTLKIQRTERGDSAVYLCASSLSGGDTQYFGPGTRLTVL.

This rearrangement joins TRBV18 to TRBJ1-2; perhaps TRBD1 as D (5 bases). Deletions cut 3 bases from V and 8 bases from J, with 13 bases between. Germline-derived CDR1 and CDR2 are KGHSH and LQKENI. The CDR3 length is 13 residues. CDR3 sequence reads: CASSPGTEEGYTF. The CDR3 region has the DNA TGTGCCAGCTCACCGGGGACGGAGGAAGGCTACACCTTC.